These T cell receptor beta chains were read from a single sample in a study of blood T cell repertoires in COVID-19. TCRdb's table, derived via immunoSEQ multiplex PCR, lists solely in-frame clones and lacks some. This repertoire shows tens of thousands of clones, 86% found once; its top ten account for about a sixth. The sample taken for sequencing was peripheral blood. The receptors stem from an elderly man in a cohort sampled during active COVID-19. Both conserved end residues are part of each CDR3. The D gene is left open where the match is weak. Clone size is given for some rows only: seen once, a few or many times, or a class if the clone is expanded.

. | . | TRBJ2-7 | 12 | TRBV7-2 | CASSPTSYEQYF | TGTGCCAGCAGCCCTACTAGCTACGAGCAGTACTTC
. | TRBD2 | TRBJ2-1 | 15 | TRBV9 | CASSVGRGARNEQFF | TGTGCCAGCAGCGTAGGGCGGGGGGCTCGCAATGAGCAGTTCTTC
. | TRBD2 | TRBJ2-1 | 14 | TRBV24-1 | CATSEGRGSNEQFF | TGTGCCACCAGTGAAGGGCGGGGGAGCAATGAGCAGTTCTTC
few | . | TRBJ1-2 | 13 | TRBV5-1 | CASSQSTGDGYTF | TGCGCCAGCAGCCAATCGACAGGAGATGGCTACACCTTC
. | TRBD1 | TRBJ1-1 | 14 | TRBV7-9 | CASSHLGTGSQAFF | TGTGCCAGCAGTCACCTCGGGACAGGCTCTCAAGCTTTCTTT
. | . | TRBJ2-1 | 15 | TRBV5-4 | CASSLGTSSYNEQFF | TGTGCCAGCAGCTTGGGCACGAGCTCCTACAATGAGCAGTTCTTC
. | TRBD1 | TRBJ1-2 | 15 | TRBV5-4 | CASSGRQGGNYGYTF | TGTGCCAGCAGCGGGAGACAGGGGGGTAACTATGGCTACACCTTC
. | . | TRBJ2-3 | 17 | TRBV4-3 | CASSQAQGSPGTDTQYF | TGCGCCAGCAGCCAAGCCCAGGGGTCCCCAGGCACAGATACGCAGTATTTT
. | . | TRBJ1-6 | 17 | TRBV5-4 | CASSEGDRPAPYSPLHF | TGTGCCAGCAGCGAGGGGGATAGGCCCGCCCCGTATTCACCCCTCCACTTT
. | . | TRBJ1-4 | 17 | TRBV19 | CASSGRGRQATNEKLFF | TGTGCCAGTAGTGGACGCGGCAGACAGGCAACTAATGAAAAACTGTTTTTT